This note documents a single T cell receptor (beta chain) sequence. Its antigen is still unknown. The sample is drawn from a study of graft-versus-host responses after intestinal transplantation. Study-level findings and limits: Recipient-marrow GvH clones were detected, some having first appeared in ileum or blood.

Deletions cut 8 bases from V and 12 bases from J, with 11 bases between. The length of the CDR3 is 10 residues. Germline-derived CDR1 and CDR2 are MRHNA and SNTAGT. Measured with immunoSEQ multiplex PCR; TCRdb has only the in-frame clones, and not every one. Among 95,000 or so clones listed, 75% to 95% were seen once. This sample comprised PBMCs, obtained about 460 days after intestinal transplant. The rearrangement uses TRBV6-4 and TRBJ1-5; a weak D match, TRBD1 (5 bases). The receptor was isolated from a human patient who received an intestinal transplant, so some T cells may come from the graft donor. CDR3 DNA: TGTGCCAGCCCCGGGGGACTCCAGCATTTT. It encodes CASPGGLQHF.